The 2 T cell receptor beta chains presented below share a single source sample, sequenced in a study of resident and recirculating memory T cells in vitiligo. Assay used: immunoSEQ multiplex PCR; TCRdb lists only in-frame clones, some missing. Of 75,000 to 85,000 clones listed, 92% were seen once; the top ten hold 5%. The sequencing sample was made of blood. These receptors were taken from a male donor with vitiligo.

The chain has TRBV2 and TRBJ1-2; D is possibly TRBD1 (5 bases). The V and J ends lost 7 bases and 4 bases respectively, with 13 bases between them. CDR1 and CDR2 from the germline V gene are SNHLY and FYNNEI. This CDR3 region has 13 residues. CDR3 coding DNA: TGTGCCAGCAATATAGTTAGGGGCTATGGCTACACCTTC. Translating it yields CASNIVRGYGYTF.

This chain connects TRBV27 to TRBJ2-7, with TRBD1 matching 8 bases. This CDR3 has 14 residues. The junction had 5 bases not matched to a gene; V was cut back by 0 bases and J by 7 bases. Germline V CDR1 and CDR2: MNHEY, SMNVEV (reference sequence). The DNA of the CDR3 is TGTGCCAGCAGTTTATCCCGGGACAGGTTAGAGCAGTACTTC. Its translation: CASSLSRDRLEQYF.